This T cell receptor (beta chain) is drawn from a study of blood T cell repertoires in COVID-19. Study at large: Donors in the United States, Italy and Spain gave samples during acute or convalescent COVID-19. T cells, B-cell-depleted T cells, or PBMCs provided the cDNA or gDNA that served as material.

V was clipped by 9 bases and J by 5 bases, with 20 bases between them. The CDR3 is made up of 14 amino acids. Germline assignment: CDR1 MDHEN and CDR2 SYDVKM. Per the original data handling: The authors estimated nucleated cell counts from reference gene primer amplification. Sequencing used immunoSEQ multiplex PCR; TCRdb keeps in-frame clones, though not all of them. D and trimming come from the DNA, and the V and J calls and clone size come from that table. The sample consists of about 200,000 clones, 80% to 90% of them appearing once. The receptor was isolated from a woman older than 75 with acute or convalescent COVID-19. The sequenced sample consisted of peripheral blood. V and J are TRBV28 and TRBJ2-7; tentative D call: TRBD2 (6 bases). CDR3 sequence: CASGDPKEGNEQYF. DNA of the CDR3: TGTGCCAGTGGGGACCCCAAGGAGGGGAACGAGCAGTACTTC.